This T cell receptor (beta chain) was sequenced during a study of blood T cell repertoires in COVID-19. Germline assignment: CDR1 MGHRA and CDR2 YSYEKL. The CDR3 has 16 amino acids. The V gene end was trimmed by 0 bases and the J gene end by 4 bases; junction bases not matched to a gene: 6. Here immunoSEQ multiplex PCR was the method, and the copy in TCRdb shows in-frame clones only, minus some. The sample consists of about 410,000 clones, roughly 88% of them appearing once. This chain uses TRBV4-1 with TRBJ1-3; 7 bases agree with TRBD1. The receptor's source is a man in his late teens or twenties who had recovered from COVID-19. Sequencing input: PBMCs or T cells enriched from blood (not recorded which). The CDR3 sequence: CASSQDRVGGGNTIYF. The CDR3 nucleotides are TGCGCCAGCAGCCAAGATCGAGTAGGGGGCGGAAACACCATATATTTT.